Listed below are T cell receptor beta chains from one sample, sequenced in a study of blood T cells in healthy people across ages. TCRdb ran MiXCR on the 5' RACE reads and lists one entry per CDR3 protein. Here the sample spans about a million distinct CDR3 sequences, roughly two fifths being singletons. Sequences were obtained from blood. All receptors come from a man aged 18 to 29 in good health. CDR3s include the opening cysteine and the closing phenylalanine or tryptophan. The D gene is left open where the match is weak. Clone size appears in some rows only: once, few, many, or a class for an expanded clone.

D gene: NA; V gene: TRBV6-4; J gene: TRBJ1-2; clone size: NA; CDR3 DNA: TGTGCCAGCAGTGACTCGCCGGGGATCGCTGGCTACACCTTC; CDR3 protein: CASSDSPGIAGYTF
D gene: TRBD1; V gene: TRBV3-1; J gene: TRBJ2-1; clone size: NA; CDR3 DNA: TGTGCCAGCAGCCCTCAACCGGGACAGGGCCCTTTCAATGAGCAGTTCTTC; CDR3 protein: CASSPQPGQGPFNEQFF
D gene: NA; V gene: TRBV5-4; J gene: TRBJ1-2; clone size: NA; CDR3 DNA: TGTGCCAGCAGCTTGGGGCCAGGGGATATGGCCTATGGCTACACCTTC; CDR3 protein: CASSLGPGDMAYGYTF
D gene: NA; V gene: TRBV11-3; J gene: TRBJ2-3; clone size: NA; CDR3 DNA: TGTGCCAGCAGCTTAGGGGTGGAGGGCGACACAGATACGCAGTATTTT; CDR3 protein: CASSLGVEGDTDTQYF
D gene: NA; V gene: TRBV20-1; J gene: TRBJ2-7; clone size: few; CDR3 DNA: TGCAGTGCGGGGGGGCTCGCCTACGAGCAGTACTTC; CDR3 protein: CSAGGLAYEQYF
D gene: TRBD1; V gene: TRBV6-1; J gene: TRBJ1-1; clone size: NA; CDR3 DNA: TGTGCCAGCGACGACAGGGGCGTAAACACTGAAGCTTTCTTT; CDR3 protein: CASDDRGVNTEAFF
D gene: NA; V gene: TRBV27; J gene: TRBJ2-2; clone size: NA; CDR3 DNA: TGTGCCAGCAGTTTCGATCCCGGGGGCTCTGCCGGGGAGCTGTTTTTT; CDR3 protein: CASSFDPGGSAGELFF
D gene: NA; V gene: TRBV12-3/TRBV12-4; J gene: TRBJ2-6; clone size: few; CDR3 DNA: TGTGCCAGCAGCAGGGACGGGGCCTGGGCCAACGTCCTGACTTTC; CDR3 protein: CASSRDGAWANVLTF
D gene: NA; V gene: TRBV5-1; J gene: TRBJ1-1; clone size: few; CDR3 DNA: TGCGCCAGCAGCTTGATGAGGGGCAGGAACACTGAAGCTTTCTTT; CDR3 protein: CASSLMRGRNTEAFF
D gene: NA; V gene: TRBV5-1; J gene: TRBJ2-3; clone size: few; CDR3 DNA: TGCGCCAGCAGCTTGGGAGCGGAACCAGGCACAGATACGCAGTATTTT; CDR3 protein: CASSLGAEPGTDTQYF
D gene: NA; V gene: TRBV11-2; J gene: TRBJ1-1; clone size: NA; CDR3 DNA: TGTGCCAGCAGCTTAGATAGATCTCTGAACACTGAAGCTTTCTTT; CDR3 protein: CASSLDRSLNTEAFF
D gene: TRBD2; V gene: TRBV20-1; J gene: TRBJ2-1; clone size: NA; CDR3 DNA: TGCAGTGCCGAGTACCTAGCGGGGGGGCCTAATGAGCAGTTCTTC; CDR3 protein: CSAEYLAGGPNEQFF
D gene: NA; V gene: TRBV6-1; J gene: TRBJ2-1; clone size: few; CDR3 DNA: TGTGCCAGCAGGGAAGTTCCTGAGCAGTTCTTC; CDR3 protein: CASREVPEQFF
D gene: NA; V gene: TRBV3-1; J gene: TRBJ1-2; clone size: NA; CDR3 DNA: TGTGCCAGCAGCCAATTAGATGTACAGGCCTATGGCTACACCTTC; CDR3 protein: CASSQLDVQAYGYTF
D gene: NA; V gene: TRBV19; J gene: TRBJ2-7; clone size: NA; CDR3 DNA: TGTGCCAGTAGTATTAACAGGGCAGAGCAGTACTTC; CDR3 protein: CASSINRAEQYF
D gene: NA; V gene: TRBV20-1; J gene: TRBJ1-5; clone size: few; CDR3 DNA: TGCAGTGCTAGTAGGAGGGCAGCCGAAAATCAGCCCCAGCATTTT; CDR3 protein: CSASRRAAENQPQHF
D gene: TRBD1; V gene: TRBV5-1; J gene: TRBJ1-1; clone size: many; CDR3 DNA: TGTGCCAGCAGTTCCACAGGGGGCACTGAAGCTTTCTTT; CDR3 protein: CASSSTGGTEAFF
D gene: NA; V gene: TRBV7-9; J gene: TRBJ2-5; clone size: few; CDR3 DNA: TGTGCCAGCAGCTTTGACGGCCCGTACCAAGAGACCCAGTACTTC; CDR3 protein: CASSFDGPYQETQYF
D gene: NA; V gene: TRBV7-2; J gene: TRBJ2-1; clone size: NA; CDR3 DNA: TGTGCCAGCAGCCCCACGGGTGGGGAAAATGAGCAGTTCTTC; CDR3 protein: CASSPTGGENEQFF
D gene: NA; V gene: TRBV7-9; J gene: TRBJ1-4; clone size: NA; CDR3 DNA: TGTGCCAGCAGCTTAGGGGCAGGGTCCGAAAAACTGTTTTTT; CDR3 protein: CASSLGAGSEKLFF
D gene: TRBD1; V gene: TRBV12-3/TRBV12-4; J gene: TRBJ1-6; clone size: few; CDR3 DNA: TGTGCCAGCAGTTTTACGACAGGGGAATATAATTCACCCCTCCACTTT; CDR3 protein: CASSFTTGEYNSPLHF
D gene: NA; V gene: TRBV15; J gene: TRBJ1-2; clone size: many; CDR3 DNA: TGTGCCACCAGCAGAGATTCAGCTGGGTCCTATGGCTACACCTTC; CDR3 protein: CATSRDSAGSYGYTF
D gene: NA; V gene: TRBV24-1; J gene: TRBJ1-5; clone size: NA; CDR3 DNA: TGTGCCACCAGTGCCGGAAATCAGCCCCAGCATTTT; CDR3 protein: CATSAGNQPQHF
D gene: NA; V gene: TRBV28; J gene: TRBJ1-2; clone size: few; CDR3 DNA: TGTGCCAGCAGACCAACAGGGTTACCCTATGGCTACACCTTC; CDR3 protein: CASRPTGLPYGYTF
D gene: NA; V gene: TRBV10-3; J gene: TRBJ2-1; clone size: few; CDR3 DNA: TGTGCCATCAGTGTTGGGGTTGAGTCTAGCAGCTATGAGCAGTTCTTC; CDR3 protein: CAISVGVESSSYEQFF
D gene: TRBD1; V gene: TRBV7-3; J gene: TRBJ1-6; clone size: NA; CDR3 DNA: TGTGCCAGCAGAGGGCAGGGGGAAAATTCACCCCTCCACTTT; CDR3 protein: CASRGQGENSPLHF
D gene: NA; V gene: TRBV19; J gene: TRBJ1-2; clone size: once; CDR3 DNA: TGTGCCAATAGCCCAAATTACGGGTGGGGTGGCTACACCTTC; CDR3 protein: CANSPNYGWGGYTF
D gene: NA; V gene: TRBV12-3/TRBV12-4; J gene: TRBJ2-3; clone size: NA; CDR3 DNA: TGTGCCAGCAGCTTGGTCCCGGGGCAGACAGATACGCAGTATTTT; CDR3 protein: CASSLVPGQTDTQYF
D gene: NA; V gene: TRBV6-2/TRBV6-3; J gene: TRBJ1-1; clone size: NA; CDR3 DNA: TGTGCCAGCGGACTAACGAACAAGAACACTGAAGCTTTCTTT; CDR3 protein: CASGLTNKNTEAFF
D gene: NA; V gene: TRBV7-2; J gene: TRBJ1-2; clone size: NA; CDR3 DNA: TGTGCCAGCAGCTTATTCGGGGGAGGTGAGGGTGGCTGCACCTTC; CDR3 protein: CASSLFGGGEGGCTF
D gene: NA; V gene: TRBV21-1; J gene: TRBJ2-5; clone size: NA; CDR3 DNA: TGTGCCAGCAGGCTCCCAAACTCCTACAATGAGCAGTACTTC; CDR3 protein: CASRLPNSYNEQYF
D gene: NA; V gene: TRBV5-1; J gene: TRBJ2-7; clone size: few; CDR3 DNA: TGCGCCAGCAGCTTACTAGCCTCCGGTGATGAGCAGTACTTC; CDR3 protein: CASSLLASGDEQYF
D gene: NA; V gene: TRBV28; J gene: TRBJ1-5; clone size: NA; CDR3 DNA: TGTGCCAGCAGGTCGCCAGGGAGGAGCAATCAGCCCCAGCATTTT; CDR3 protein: CASRSPGRSNQPQHF
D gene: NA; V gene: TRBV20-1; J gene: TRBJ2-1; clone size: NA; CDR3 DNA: TGCAGTGCTAGACGGAGCGGGTCCTACAATGAGCAGTTCTTC; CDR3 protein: CSARRSGSYNEQFF
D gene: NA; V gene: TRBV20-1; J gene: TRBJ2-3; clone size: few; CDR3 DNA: TGCAGTGCTAGAGATAGGAGTACGCAGTATTTT; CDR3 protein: CSARDRSTQYF
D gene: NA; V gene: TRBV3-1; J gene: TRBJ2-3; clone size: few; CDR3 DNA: TGTGCCAGCAGCCAGTTCGGACCAGGGGATACGCAGTATTTT; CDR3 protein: CASSQFGPGDTQYF
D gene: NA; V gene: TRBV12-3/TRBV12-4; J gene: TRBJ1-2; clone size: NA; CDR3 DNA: TGTGCCAGCAGTCGTCGCAGGACCTATGGCTACACCTTC; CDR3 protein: CASSRRRTYGYTF
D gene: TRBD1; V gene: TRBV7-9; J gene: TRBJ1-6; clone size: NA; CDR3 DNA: TGTGCCAGCAGCTCCCCAGACAGGGCCTCCTATAATTCACCCCTCCACTTT; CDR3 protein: CASSSPDRASYNSPLHF
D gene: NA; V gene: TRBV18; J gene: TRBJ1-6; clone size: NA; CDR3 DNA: TGTGCCAGCTCACCGAAGGAAAATTCACCCCTCCACTTT; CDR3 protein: CASSPKENSPLHF
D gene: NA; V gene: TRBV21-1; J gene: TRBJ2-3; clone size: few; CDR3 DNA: TGTGCCAGCAGCAAAGAGTGCCAGGGAAGAGCAGATACGCAGTATTTT; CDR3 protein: CASSKECQGRADTQYF
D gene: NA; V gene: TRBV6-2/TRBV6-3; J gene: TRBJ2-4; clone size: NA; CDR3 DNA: TGTGCCAGCAGCCTCAGCCGAAGGACCTACGTGCAGTACTTC; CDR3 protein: CASSLSRRTYVQYF
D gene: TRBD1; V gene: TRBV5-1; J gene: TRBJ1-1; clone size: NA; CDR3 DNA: TGCGCCAGCAGCTCGGGACAGATACACACTGAAGCTTTCTTT; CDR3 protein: CASSSGQIHTEAFF